This entry lists 4 T cell receptor beta chains sequenced from one sample in a study of cytomegalovirus exposure and HLA in healthy donors. Primers included in the PCR were 60 Vbeta and 13 Jbeta primers. Sequencing was performed with immunoSEQ multiplex PCR; in TCRdb, only in-frame clones are kept and a portion is missing. The sample lists some 120,000 clones, around 82% seen once, with approximately 1.2% in the top ten. The material sequenced was PBMCs. These receptors all stem from a man aged 45-60 years in good health and CMV-seronegative.

The rearrangement links TRBV19 to TRBJ2-5; TRBD2 matches at 10 bases. The CDR3 covers 15 residues. J was trimmed by 4 bases and V by 6 bases; bases with no gene match: 8. CDR1 is LNHDA, CDR2 SQIVND, per germline (reference sequence). The CDR3 nucleotides are TGTGCCAGTAGCACCTTCCTAGCGGGAGTAGAGACCCAGTACTTC. Translation gives CASSTFLAGVETQYF.

This rearrangement joins TRBV28 to TRBJ2-7; 8 positions match TRBD1. This CDR3 comprises 15 residues. V dropped 6 bases and J dropped 0; count of bases not matched to a gene: 7. CDR1 and CDR2 (germline): MDHEN, SYDVKM. The CDR3 DNA reads TGTGCCAGCAGAGACCCGGGACAGGACTCCTACGAGCAGTACTTC. It translates to CASRDPGQDSYEQYF.

CDR3 nucleotide sequence: TGTGCCAGCAGTTATTCCAGGGGTTTACAGCCCCAGCATTTT. Its translation is CASSYSRGLQPQHF. The chain employs TRBV28 and TRBJ1-5, with D possibly TRBD1 on 6 matching bases. Trimming removed 4 bases at V and 7 bases at J, with 14 bases between. This CDR3 is 14 amino acids long. Germline-derived CDR1 and CDR2 are MDHEN and SYDVKM.

This clone showed up just once. V gene TRBV5-1 combines with J gene TRBJ2-5; 9 bases are a match to TRBD1. This CDR3 spans 16 amino acids. The junction had 9 bases not matched to a gene; V was cut back by 5 bases and J by 1 base. Germline V lookup: CDR1 SGHRS, CDR2 YFSETQ. CDR3 in amino acids: CASRKQGAASQETQYF. CDR3 nucleotide sequence: TGCGCCAGCAGGAAACAGGGGGCTGCCTCCCAAGAGACCCAGTACTTC.